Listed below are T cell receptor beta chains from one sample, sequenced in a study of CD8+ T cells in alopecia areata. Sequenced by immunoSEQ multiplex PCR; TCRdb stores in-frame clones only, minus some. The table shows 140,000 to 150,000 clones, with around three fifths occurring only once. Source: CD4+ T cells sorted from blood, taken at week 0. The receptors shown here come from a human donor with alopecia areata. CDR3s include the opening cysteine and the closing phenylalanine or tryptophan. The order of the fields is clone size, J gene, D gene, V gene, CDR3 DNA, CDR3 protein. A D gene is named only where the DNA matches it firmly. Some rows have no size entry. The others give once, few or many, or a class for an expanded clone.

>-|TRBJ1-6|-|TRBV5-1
TGCGCCAGCAGCTTGAGCGGATATAATTCACCCCTCCACTTT
CASSLSGYNSPLHF
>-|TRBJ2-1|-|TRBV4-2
TGTGCCAGCAGCCAAGGAGAGTTACCGTATTTCTTC
CASSQGELPYFF
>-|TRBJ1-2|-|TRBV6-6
TGTGCCAGCTCAGAAGAGCAGGGGATAGGGAACTATGGCTACACCTTC
CASSEEQGIGNYGYTF
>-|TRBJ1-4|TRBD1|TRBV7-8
TGTGCCAGCAGCCAGGGACAGGTTGGGGAAAAACTGTTTTTT
CASSQGQVGEKLFF
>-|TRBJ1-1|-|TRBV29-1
TGCAGCGTGGAAAAAGGGGGTAGGACTGAAGCTTTCTTT
CSVEKGGRTEAFF
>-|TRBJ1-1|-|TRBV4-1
TGCGCCAGCAGCCCTCGACAGGAGAGGACTGAAGCTTTCTTT
CASSPRQERTEAFF
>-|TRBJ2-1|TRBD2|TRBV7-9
TGTGCCAGCAGCTTCTTAGGGACTAGCGGCCGTCGGAATGAGCAGTTCTTC
CASSFLGTSGRRNEQFF
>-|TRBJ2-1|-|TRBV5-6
TGTGCCAGCAGCTCGTTAGTGCTTACTACCTACAATGAGCAGTTCTTC
CASSSLVLTTYNEQFF
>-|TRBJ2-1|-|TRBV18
TGTGCCAGCTCACTGTCGTGGGGGAACAATGAGCAGTTCTTC
CASSLSWGNNEQFF
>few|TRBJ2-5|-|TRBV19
TGTGCCAGTAGTATAGATGGAACAGGGGGGGGACCCCAGTACTTC
CASSIDGTGGGPQYF
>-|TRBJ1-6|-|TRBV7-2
TGTGCCAGCAGCTTCGACAGAAATTCACCCCTCCACTTT
CASSFDRNSPLHF
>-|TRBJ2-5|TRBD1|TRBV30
TGTGCCTGGAGGGACAGGGGGCTGACCCAGTACTTC
CAWRDRGLTQYF
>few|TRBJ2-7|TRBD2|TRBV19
TGTGCCAGTAGTTTAAGGGAGACTAGCGGCCCCTACGAGCAGTACTTC
CASSLRETSGPYEQYF
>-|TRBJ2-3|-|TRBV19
TGTGCCAGTAGTATAGGGGGAAGCACAGATACGCAGTATTTT
CASSIGGSTDTQYF
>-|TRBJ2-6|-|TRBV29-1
TGCAGCGTTTCGAACTCTGGGGCCAACGTCCTGACTTTC
CSVSNSGANVLTF
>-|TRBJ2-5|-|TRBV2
TGTGCCAGCAGTAGAGCTGCGGGGACCCAGTACTTC
CASSRAAGTQYF
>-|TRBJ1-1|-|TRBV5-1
TGCGCCAGCAGCGGGGACGCCGAGGGCGCTTTCTTT
CASSGDAEGAFF
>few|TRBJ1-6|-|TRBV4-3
TGCGCCAGCAGCCAAGATGAGAATTCACCCCTCCACTTT
CASSQDENSPLHF
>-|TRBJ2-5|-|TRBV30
TGTGCCTGCCTCAGTAAGGGGGGGGCCGAGTACCAAGAGACCCAGTACTTC
CACLSKGGAEYQETQYF
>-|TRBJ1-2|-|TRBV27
TGTGCCAGCAGTATCGGGGTTAACTATGGCTACACCTTC
CASSIGVNYGYTF
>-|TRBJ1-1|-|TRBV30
TGTGCCTGGAGCCCAGAGCTTCGGGAAGCTTTCTTT
CAWSPELREAFF
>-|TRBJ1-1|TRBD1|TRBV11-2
TGTGCCAGCAGCGTAGACAGGGGAGGCACTGAAGCTTTCTTT
CASSVDRGGTEAFF
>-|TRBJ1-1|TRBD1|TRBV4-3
TGCGCCAGCAGCCCCCAGACAGGGCGCACTGAAGCTTTCTTT
CASSPQTGRTEAFF
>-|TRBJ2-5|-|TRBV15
TGTGCCACCAGCAGGACTGACGGCCCTGGGGAGACCCAGTACTTC
CATSRTDGPGETQYF
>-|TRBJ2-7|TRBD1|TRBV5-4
TGTGCCAGCAGCTTGGGGGGACAGGCCTACGAGCAGTACTTC
CASSLGGQAYEQYF